The next 19 T cell receptor beta chains were all read from a single sample in a study of immune evolution from preneoplasia to lung adenocarcinoma. Assay used: immunoSEQ multiplex PCR; TCRdb lists only in-frame clones, some missing. Of 5,600 or so clones in the sample, 70% to 85% were seen once. The sample consisted of FFPE lung adenocarcinoma in situ tissue. The receptors stem from a person aged 60-79 years with lung adenocarcinoma.

This clone has just one count. J is TRBJ1-2 and V is TRBV2; tentatively, D is TRBD1 (6 bases). This CDR3 has 14 residues. CDR1 is SNHLY and CDR2 is FYNNEI in the germline V gene. V gave up 3 bases and J gave up 7 bases, with 15 bases separating them. The CDR3 region is CASSEFVGGSGYTF. The CDR3 DNA reads as TGTGCCAGCAGTGAGTTTGTCGGGGGCTCTGGCTACACCTTC. The entire variable domain, with the rest obtained from reference TRBV2 and TRBJ1-2, is as follows: EPEVTQTPSHQVTQMGQEVILRCVPISNHLYFYWYRQILGQKVEFLVSFYNNEISEKSEIFDDQFSVERPDGSNFTLKIRSTKLEDSAMYFCASSEFVGGSGYTFGSGTRLTVV.

The gene calls are TRBV5-1 and TRBJ1-4; tentatively, D is TRBD1 (6 bases). Trimming took off 2 bases at V and 4 bases at J, with 9 bases between the two ends. Germline loops: CDR1 SGHRS, CDR2 YFSETQ. This CDR3 region has 14 residues. The CDR3 loop reads CASSFRGDNEKLFF. The CDR3 DNA sequence: TGCGCCAGCAGCTTTAGGGGGGATAATGAAAAACTGTTTTTT.

This clone was seen more than once but under ten times. The rearrangement links TRBV7-6 to TRBJ2-2, with D perhaps matching TRBD1 (6 bases). Germline V gene data show CDR1 as SGHVS and CDR2 as FNYEAQ. V lost 1 base and J 0 bases, leaving 6 bases between the germline ends. The CDR3 runs 15 residues. CDR3 coding DNA: TGTGCCAGCAGCTTAGGGACAGCGAACACCGGGGAGCTGTTTTTT. Encoded protein: CASSLGTANTGELFF. Based on the CDR3 plus reference TRBV7-6 and TRBJ2-2, the full variable domain is GAGVSQSPRYKVTKRGQDVALRCDPISGHVSLYWYRQALGQGPEFLTYFNYEAQQDKSGLPNDRFSAERPEGSISTLTIQRTEQRDSAMYRCASSLGTANTGELFFGEGSRLTVL.

The table lists this clone with a few counts. The chain carries TRBV5-4 and TRBJ2-2; unclear D gene. The CDR3 spans 14 residues. V lost 0 bases to trimming and J lost 1 base, with 4 bases between them. Per the germline V gene, CDR1 is SGHNT and CDR2 is YYREEE (reference sequence). CDR3 in amino acids: CASSLVENTGELFF. CDR3 DNA: TGTGCCAGCAGCTTGGTCGAGAACACCGGGGAGCTGTTTTTT. The variable domain in full, completed from reference TRBV5-4 and TRBJ2-2, reads ETGVTQSPTHLIKTRGQQVTLRCSSQSGHNTVSWYQQALGQGPQFIFQYYREEENGRGNFPPRFSGLQFPNYSSELNVNALELDDSALYLCASSLVENTGELFFGEGSRLTVL.

The V gene is TRBV4-3, the J gene TRBJ2-1, with a weak D call TRBD1 (6 bases). Trimming left V 2 bases short and J 5 bases short, with 10 bases between. Germline CDR1 LGHNA, CDR2 YSLEER. This CDR3 has 14 residues. DNA of the CDR3: TGCGCCAGCAGCCAAACGCAGGGGAACAATGAGCAGTTCTTC. Protein product: CASSQTQGNNEQFF.

The chain uses TRBV7-9 and TRBJ2-2; a weak D match, TRBD2 (7 bases). CDR1 is SEHNR, CDR2 FQNEAQ, per germline (reference sequence). This CDR3 has 18 residues. V was clipped by 5 bases and J by 0 bases, with 19 bases between them. The CDR3 loop reads CASSARGGGPPNTGELFF. The CDR3 DNA sequence: TGTGCCAGCAGCGCCAGAGGGGGAGGGCCCCCGAACACCGGGGAGCTGTTTTTT.

The V call is TRBV7-8, the J call TRBJ2-7; D is uncertain. The CDR3 consists of 13 residues. Per germline, CDR1 SGHVS and CDR2 FQNEAQ. Trimming took 5 bases from V and 1 from J, leaving 9 bases between them. The CDR3 DNA is TGTGCCAGCAGCCCAGTTAATTCCTACGAGCAGTACTTC. It is translated as CASSPVNSYEQYF.

The V gene is TRBV9, the J gene TRBJ2-2; 8 nucleotides align to TRBD1. J was trimmed by 5 bases and V by 3 bases; bases with no gene match: 3. Germline CDR1 SGDLS, CDR2 YYNGEE. This CDR3 contains 14 residues. The CDR3 coding sequence is TGTGCCAGCAGCGCCCGGACAGGGACCGGGGAGCTGTTTTTT. Translation: CASSARTGTGELFF.

This clone was found once. The rearrangement uses TRBV5-4 and TRBJ1-2; no reliable D call. Germline loops: CDR1 SGHNT, CDR2 YYREEE (reference sequence). V was trimmed by 4 bases and J by 2 bases, leaving 15 bases between them. CDR3 length equals 15 residues. The CDR3 nucleotides read TGTGCCAGCAGCACCCCACCCCAGGACAACTATGGCTACACCTTC. It is translated as CASSTPPQDNYGYTF.

The chain recombines TRBV28 with TRBJ1-2; 7 bases match TRBD1. V gave up 6 bases and J gave up 1 base; unmatched junction bases: 5. This CDR3 has 14 residues. Looked up from germline, CDR1 is MDHEN and CDR2 is SYDVKM. CDR3 sequence (DNA): TGTGCCAGCAGCGACAGGGTGGATAACTATGGCTACACCTTC. This encodes CASSDRVDNYGYTF.

The V and J genes are TRBV9 and TRBJ1-5; no clear D gene. From germline, CDR1 is SGDLS and CDR2 YYNGEE. The CDR3 sequence is 15 residues long. The V end was cut by 0 bases, the J end by 0 bases, with 7 bases between. The CDR3 sequence: CASSVADTSNQPQHF. Here the CDR3 DNA reads TGTGCCAGCAGCGTAGCTGACACTAGCAATCAGCCCCAGCATTTT.

This chain links TRBV6-4 with TRBJ2-2; the D gene is possibly TRBD1 (5 bases). Trimming cost V 3 bases and J 5 bases, with 7 bases left between them. This CDR3 is built from 13 residues. The germline V gene has CDR1 MRHNA and CDR2 SNTAGT. CDR3 DNA: TGTGCCAGCAGTGAATCAGGGACCGGGGAGCTGTTTTTT. Encoded protein: CASSESGTGELFF.

The rearrangement joins TRBV6-6 to TRBJ2-7; D unclear. The CDR3 extends over 12 amino acids. With 10 bases removed from V and 1 base from J, the gap between germline ends came to 11 bases. Germline V gene lookup returns CDR1 MNHNY and CDR2 SVGAGI (reference sequence). CDR3 amino acids: CATFDISYEQYF. In nucleotides, the CDR3 is TGTGCCACCTTTGACATTTCCTACGAGCAGTACTTC.

This clone appeared once. The CDR3 DNA follows: TGTGCCAGCAGCTTGAAACAGGCATCCTACAATGAGCAGTTCTTC. Amino acid sequence: CASSLKQASYNEQFF. V usage is TRBV5-4 and J usage is TRBJ2-1; D perhaps matches TRBD1 (5 bases). V was shortened by 1 base and J by 1 base, with 9 bases between the two germline ends. The CDR3 length is 15 residues. Germline V gene sequence: CDR1 SGHNT, CDR2 YYREEE (reference sequence).

The chain carries TRBV13 and TRBJ1-4; 7 bases fit TRBD1. V shed 5 bases, J shed 8 bases, and the junction held 11 bases outside the gene matches. CDR1 PRHDT and CDR2 FYEKMQ come from the germline V gene (reference sequence). The CDR3 has 15 amino acids. DNA of the CDR3: TGTGCCAGCAGCCCCCGACAGGGTGGAGGAGAAAAACTGTTTTTT. Translated, it gives CASSPRQGGGEKLFF.

V gene TRBV6-5 combines with J gene TRBJ2-2; a weak D match, TRBD1 (5 bases). The V end was cut by 7 bases, the J end by 7 bases, with 13 bases between. This CDR3 comprises 13 residues. Germline V lookup: CDR1 MNHEY, CDR2 SVGAGI. As DNA, the CDR3 is TGTGCCAGCACCCCGACAGAGAACGGGGAGCTGTTTTTT. It yields the protein CASTPTENGELFF.

This chain links TRBV7-2 with TRBJ1-2, with 12 positions matching TRBD1. CDR3 length: 15 residues. Trimming at V came to 4 bases and at J to 2 bases, leaving 2 bases not matched to a gene. The germline CDR1 and CDR2 sequences are SGHTA and FQGNSA. The CDR3: CASSYGTGGNYGYTF. The CDR3, as DNA: TGTGCCAGCAGCTATGGGACAGGGGGCAACTATGGCTACACCTTC. The full variable domain, its missing parts supplied by reference TRBV7-2 and TRBJ1-2, is GAGVSQSPSNKVTEKGKDVELRCDPISGHTALYWYRQSLGQGLEFLIYFQGNSAPDKSGLPSDRFSAERTGGSVSTLTIQRTQQEDSAVYLCASSYGTGGNYGYTFGSGTRLTVV.

The J gene is TRBJ2-7, the V gene TRBV5-1; D call uncertain. Germline V CDR1 and CDR2: SGHRS, YFSETQ. V lost 4 bases to trimming and J lost 4 bases, with 15 bases between them. The CDR3 spans 14 residues. Written as DNA, the CDR3 is TGCGCCAGCAGCGCCGCGGACGGACGATACGAGCAGTACTTC. Protein product: CASSAADGRYEQYF.

The chain links TRBV15 to TRBJ1-4; TRBD1 agrees at 7 bases. The ends lost 1 base at V and 5 bases at J; junction bases unmatched: 1. Germline V lookup: CDR1 LNHNV, CDR2 YYDKDF (reference sequence). The CDR3 runs to 14 residues. The CDR3 region has the DNA TGTGCCACCAGCAGAGCAGGGGGAAATGAAAAACTGTTTTTT. Protein product: CATSRAGGNEKLFF.